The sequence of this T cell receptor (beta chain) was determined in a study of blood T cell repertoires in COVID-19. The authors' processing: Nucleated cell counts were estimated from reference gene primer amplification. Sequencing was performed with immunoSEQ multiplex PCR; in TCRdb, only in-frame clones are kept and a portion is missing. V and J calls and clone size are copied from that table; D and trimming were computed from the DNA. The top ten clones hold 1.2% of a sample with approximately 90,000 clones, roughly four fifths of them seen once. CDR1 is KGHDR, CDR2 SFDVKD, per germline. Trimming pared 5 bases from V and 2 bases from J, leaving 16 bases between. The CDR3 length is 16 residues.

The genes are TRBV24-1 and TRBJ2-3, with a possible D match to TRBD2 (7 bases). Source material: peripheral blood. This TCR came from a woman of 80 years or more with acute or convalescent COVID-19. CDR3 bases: TGTGCCACCAGTGGGGGGGGGACACTAAACACAGATACGCAGTATTTT. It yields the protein CATSGGGTLNTDTQYF.